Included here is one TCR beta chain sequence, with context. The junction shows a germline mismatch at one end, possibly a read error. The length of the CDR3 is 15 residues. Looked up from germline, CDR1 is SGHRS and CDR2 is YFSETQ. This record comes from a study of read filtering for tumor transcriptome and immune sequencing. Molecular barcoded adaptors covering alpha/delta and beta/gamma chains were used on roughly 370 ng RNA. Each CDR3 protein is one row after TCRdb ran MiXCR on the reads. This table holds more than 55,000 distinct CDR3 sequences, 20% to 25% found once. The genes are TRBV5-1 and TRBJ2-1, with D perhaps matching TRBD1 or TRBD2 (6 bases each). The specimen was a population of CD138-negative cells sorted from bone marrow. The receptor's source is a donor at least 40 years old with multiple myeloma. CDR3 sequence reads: CASSLRAGGDNKQFF. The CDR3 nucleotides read TGCGCCAGCAGCTTGAGGGCAGGAGGGGACAATAAGCAGTTCTTC. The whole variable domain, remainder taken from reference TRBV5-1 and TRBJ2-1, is KAGVTQTPRYLIKTRGQQVTLSCSPISGHRSVSWYQQTPGQGLQFLFEYFSETQRNKGNFPGRFSGRQFSNSRSEMNVSTLELGDSALYLCASSLRAGGDNKQFFGPGTRLTVL.